This T cell receptor (beta chain) derives from a study of blood T cells in healthy people across ages. The second PCR ran about 6 to 11 cycles with a sample-barcoded 5' primer and J-beta primers. MiXCR, applied by TCRdb to the 5' RACE reads, yields one record per CDR3 protein. The table has 550,000 to 750,000 distinct CDR3 sequences, roughly 21% seen once. Each sample had at least 6 million PBMCs isolated. Per individual sample, total RNA of at least 5.5 micrograms was extracted. CDR3 length equals 15 residues. CDR1 DFQATT and CDR2 SNEGSKA come from the germline V gene (reference sequence). The receptor's source is a man between 65 and 85 years old in good health. The chain employs TRBV20-1 and TRBJ2-5, with 8 positions matching TRBD1. The end of the DNA is better explained by TRBJ2-7, so the J call may be wrong. The sample taken for sequencing was blood. CDR3: CSARPTGGPSYEQYF. The CDR3, as DNA: TGCAGTGCTCGCCCAACAGGGGGACCTTCCTACGAGCAGTACTTC.